This entry describes one TCR beta chain. This clonotype was detected only a few times. The antigen it binds to is not known. No much larger clone exists at a distance of one base, and base qualities are not known. The source of the sample is a study of CD8 T cells in ankylosing spondylitis (TCRdb year 2017). Background on the whole study: The study profiled T cell receptor beta repertoires in healthy donors and ankylosing spondylitis patients to find disease-linked TCR variants. The full study cohort comprised about 23 ankylosing spondylitis patients and over a hundred healthy donors. Peripheral blood samples were taken, and synovial fluid was additionally collected from ankylosing spondylitis patients.

Sequenced using an Illumina HiSeq 2500. TCR beta libraries were prepared by quantitative 5'-RACE with molecular barcodes. In the source study's methods: A new computational method based on a probabilistic model of VDJ rearrangement was used to identify disease-linked TCR variants. The raw public reads went through TCRdb reprocessing: fastp at Q25, MiXCR clone calling, in-frame beta chains kept. For every CDR3 protein sequence, its rows merge into one entry that carries the most common genes and DNA. TCRdb's processing, not the study's, gives the V and J calls here. The sample table holds about 700,000 distinct CDR3 sequences, of which 15% to 20% were seen once. The top ten hold under 20% of the sample. Deletion took 4 bases off V and 3 bases off J, with a span of 16 bases between the germline ends. The germline V gene provides CDR1 LGHNA and CDR2 YNFKEQ. The CDR3 starts with the cysteine, ends with the phenylalanine, and has 15 residues. CDR3 DNA is the only sequence kept; it has 45 bases, read in frame from the first base.

Results the study describes overall, beyond this receptor: According to the report, matched synovial fluid samples from ankylosing spondylitis patients were significantly enriched for the disease-linked clones. Blood from ankylosing spondylitis patients appeared to be characterized by a TCR beta motif composed of roughly 8 highly homologous amino acid variants. The disease-linked clones showed a CD8+ phenotype and occurred at relatively low frequencies in peripheral blood. Some TCR beta motif variants had previously been reported in synovial fluid and blood of reactive arthritis patients, which suggested common disease-initiation mechanisms.

The source material was blood, either unsorted or a sorted T cell fraction (not recorded which). The sequence links TRBV4-2 to TRBJ2-7; TRBD1 might be the D gene, on 6 matching bases. The receptor's source is a male donor with ankylosing spondylitis. The CDR3 corresponds to CASSPSEGQNYEQYF. The DNA sequence follows: TGTGCCAGCAGCCCGTCGGAAGGACAGAACTACGAGCAGTACTTC.